Listed below are T cell receptor beta chains from one sample, sequenced in a study of graft-versus-host responses after intestinal transplantation. For these TCRs, the target antigens are not known. Profiled with immunoSEQ multiplex PCR; TCRdb holds only in-frame clones, not every one. The sample shows about 110,000 clones, around 90% of them seen only once. The starting material was unstimulated CD4+ T cells sorted from spleen or lymph node cells, obtained before transplant. Receptor source: a human donor who was the organ donor for an intestinal transplant. Both conserved end residues are part of each CDR3. A D gene is named only where the DNA matches it firmly. Clone sizes are given selectively: once, few, many, or a class where the clone is expanded.

d_gene	abundance	j_gene	v_gene	CDR3aa	CDR3nt
NA	NA	TRBJ1-1	TRBV5-1	CASSLVGGRITEAFF	TGCGCCAGCAGCTTGGTCGGAGGGAGGATAACTGAAGCTTTCTTT
NA	NA	TRBJ2-7	TRBV28	CASSSPLVTNEQYF	TGTGCCAGCAGTTCCCCGCTGGTAACTAACGAGCAGTACTTC
NA	NA	TRBJ1-1	TRBV5-1	CASSLEGGTEAFF	TGCGCCAGCAGCTTGGAGGGAGGGACTGAAGCTTTCTTT
TRBD1	NA	TRBJ1-2	TRBV2	CASSRDRGGYTF	TGTGCCAGCAGTCGCGACAGGGGTGGCTACACCTTC
NA	NA	TRBJ1-2	TRBV6-5	CASSYSISNYGYTF	TGTGCCAGCAGTTACTCAATCAGCAACTATGGCTACACCTTC
NA	few	TRBJ1-2	TRBV28	CASSLTGPPGNYGYTF	TGTGCCAGCAGTTTGACAGGACCCCCTGGGAACTATGGCTACACCTTC
TRBD1	NA	TRBJ1-1	TRBV7-6	CASSPGTGGSNTEAFF	TGTGCCAGCAGCCCCGGGACAGGGGGGTCGAACACTGAAGCTTTCTTT
NA	few	TRBJ2-3	TRBV6-5	CASSYSRTNPDTQYF	TGTGCCAGCAGTTACTCGAGGACTAACCCAGATACGCAGTATTTT
NA	NA	TRBJ2-1	TRBV10-1	CASSAESSYNEQFF	TGCGCCAGCAGTGCAGAAAGCTCCTACAATGAGCAGTTCTTC
NA	NA	TRBJ2-7	TRBV2	CASSHHRDISSYEQYF	TGTGCCAGCAGTCATCACCGGGACATAAGCTCCTACGAGCAGTACTTC
NA	NA	TRBJ2-3	TRBV7-2	CASSLDGGETDTQYF	TGTGCCAGCAGCTTAGATGGCGGGGAGACAGATACGCAGTATTTT
NA	once	TRBJ1-6	TRBV6-1	CASSEGQGINSPLHF	TGTGCCAGCAGTGAAGGGCAGGGGATTAATTCACCCCTCCACTTT
NA	NA	TRBJ2-3	TRBV10-3	CAISPPRTDTQYF	TGTGCCATCAGTCCCCCCCGCACAGATACGCAGTATTTT
NA	NA	TRBJ1-2	TRBV10-2	CASSVGGGNYGYTF	TGCGCCAGCAGCGTCGGGGGAGGGAACTATGGCTACACCTTC
NA	once	TRBJ1-1	TRBV18	CASSPRGQASTEAFF	TGTGCCAGCTCACCACGCGGGCAGGCGAGCACTGAAGCTTTCTTT
NA	NA	TRBJ1-3	TRBV7-9	CASSPGASGNTIYF	TGTGCCAGCAGCCCGGGGGCTTCTGGAAACACCATATATTTT
NA	NA	TRBJ1-6	TRBV5-1	CASSLAGYNSPLHF	TGCGCCAGCAGCTTGGCCGGGTATAATTCACCCCTCCACTTT
NA	once	TRBJ2-1	TRBV11-3	CASSLGDSSYNEQFF	TGTGCCAGCAGCTTAGGGGACTCCAGTTACAATGAGCAGTTCTTC
TRBD1	NA	TRBJ2-5	TRBV2	CASGANAGGYYF	TGTGCCAGCGGAGCAAACGCAGGGGGCTATTACTTC
NA	NA	TRBJ2-2	TRBV19	CASSVAGTTHGELFF	TGTGCCAGTAGTGTCGCCGGGACAACTCACGGGGAGCTGTTTTTT
NA	NA	TRBJ1-4	TRBV29-1	CSALHNEKLFF	TGCAGCGCCCTACATAATGAAAAACTGTTTTTT
NA	NA	TRBJ2-1	TRBV19	CASSPGTQSRGEQFF	TGTGCCAGTAGCCCCGGGACCCAAAGCCGCGGTGAGCAGTTCTTC
NA	NA	TRBJ2-7	TRBV6-1	CASSEGLRLPRSQQYF	TGTGCCAGCAGTGAAGGCCTTCGACTCCCCCGGTCGCAGCAGTACTTC
NA	NA	TRBJ1-1	TRBV29-1	CSVGTLMNTEAFF	TGCAGCGTCGGGACACTTATGAACACTGAAGCTTTCTTT
NA	NA	TRBJ2-2	TRBV5-1	CASSLRVGFNLAPGELFF	TGCGCCAGCAGCTTGAGAGTCGGCTTTAATTTAGCCCCCGGGGAGCTGTTTTTT
NA	NA	TRBJ1-2	TRBV2	CASSVNGNYGYTF	TGTGCCAGCAGTGTGAATGGGAACTATGGCTACACCTTC
NA	NA	TRBJ1-1	TRBV6-5	CASSIRQDTEAFF	TGTGCCAGCAGTATCAGACAGGACACTGAAGCTTTCTTT
NA	NA	TRBJ2-7	TRBV7-8	CASSPRTVYEQYF	TGTGCCAGCAGCCCGAGGACAGTCTACGAGCAGTACTTC
TRBD2	NA	TRBJ2-5	TRBV6-5	CASSSQTSGTPKTQYF	TGTGCCAGCAGTTCACAGACTAGCGGGACCCCGAAGACCCAGTACTTC
NA	NA	TRBJ2-7	TRBV7-6	CASSLATGAREQYF	TGTGCCAGCAGCTTAGCAACTGGGGCGCGGGAGCAGTACTTC
NA	NA	TRBJ2-7	TRBV10-2	CASSQSGPTLGQYF	TGCGCCAGCAGTCAATCGGGACCTACTCTGGGGCAGTACTTC
NA	NA	TRBJ2-3	TRBV23-1	CASSQSRGFLSTDTQYF	TGCGCCAGCAGTCAATCGCGAGGGTTCCTTAGCACAGATACGCAGTATTTT
NA	NA	TRBJ2-2	TRBV4-1	CASSQEVPAANTGELFF	TGCGCCAGCAGCCAAGAGGTCCCAGCTGCGAACACCGGGGAGCTGTTTTTT
NA	NA	TRBJ1-3	TRBV5-5	CASSPAPGGSGNTIYF	TGTGCCAGCAGCCCGGCGCCCGGGGGCTCTGGAAACACCATATATTTT
NA	NA	TRBJ1-2	TRBV28	CASSLYLEQGKDYGYTF	TGTGCCAGCAGTTTATACCTAGAACAGGGTAAAGACTATGGCTACACCTTC
NA	NA	TRBJ1-2	TRBV18	CASSIAQRGAGNYGYTF	TGTGCCAGCTCAATCGCCCAACGGGGGGCAGGAAACTATGGCTACACCTTC
NA	NA	TRBJ1-2	TRBV5-1	CASSPVRKGYTF	TGCGCCAGCAGCCCTGTCAGGAAGGGCTACACCTTC
NA	NA	TRBJ1-3	TRBV7-9	CASSLGVGNTIYF	TGTGCCAGCAGCTTAGGGGTTGGAAACACCATATATTTT
TRBD2	NA	TRBJ2-7	TRBV7-2	CASRLQTSGSYEQYF	TGTGCCAGCAGACTACAGACTAGCGGGAGTTACGAGCAGTACTTC
NA	NA	TRBJ2-6	TRBV11-3	CASAGSGANVLTF	TGTGCCAGCGCTGGGTCTGGGGCCAACGTCCTGACTTTC
TRBD1	NA	TRBJ1-1	TRBV15	CATSSRQGGTEAFF	TGTGCCACCAGCAGCAGACAGGGCGGCACTGAAGCTTTCTTT
TRBD2	NA	TRBJ2-3	TRBV9	CASSKGTSGYTDTQYF	TGTGCCAGCAGCAAAGGGACTAGCGGGTACACAGATACGCAGTATTTT
NA	NA	TRBJ1-2	TRBV7-9	CASSFPGCQGGYGYTF	TGTGCCAGCAGCTTCCCGGGTTGTCAGGGAGGCTATGGCTACACCTTC